These 32 T cell receptor beta chains were sequenced from one sample in a study of T cell changes during pregnancy in multiple sclerosis. The data were produced by immunoSEQ multiplex PCR, yet TCRdb's version contains in-frame clones alone and is incomplete. This table has over 90,000 clones, over 85% appearing once. Here the sequenced sample was peripheral blood, taken after pregnancy. These receptors originate from a female donor with multiple sclerosis, enrolled in a pregnancy study.

This clone was found a few times. The chain combines TRBV6-1 with TRBJ1-2; TRBD1 might be the D (6 bases). Germline CDR1 reads MNHNS; CDR2 reads SASEGT. V dropped 6 bases and J dropped 7 bases, with 12 bases sitting between them. The CDR3 consists of 12 residues. For the CDR3, the DNA is TGTGCCAGCAGCGGGGACAATCCTGGCTACACCTTC. This encodes CASSGDNPGYTF.

This clone showed up just once. V gene TRBV29-1 combines with J gene TRBJ2-7; 8 positions agree with TRBD1. The junction had 6 bases not matched to a gene; V was cut back by 6 bases and J by 5 bases. CDR3 size: 12 residues. Germline V gene sequence: CDR1 SQVTM, CDR2 ANQGSEA. The CDR3 sequence: CSVSTGVNEQYF. DNA for the CDR3: TGCAGCGTCTCGACAGGGGTAAACGAGCAGTACTTC.

A few counts support this clone. The chain employs TRBV5-6 and TRBJ2-7; TRBD2 matches 8 bases. Germline V gives CDR1 SGHDT, CDR2 YYEEEE. This CDR3 has 17 amino acids. The V gene end was trimmed by 3 bases and the J gene end by 2 bases; junction bases not matched to a gene: 13. The CDR3 coding sequence is TGTGCCAGCAGCTCCAAACCCCCCCCGGGAGGGACCTACGAGCAGTACTTC. This sequence encodes CASSSKPPPGGTYEQYF.

The chain links TRBV9 to TRBJ2-7; a weak D match, TRBD2 (5 bases). V was clipped by 2 bases and J by 6 bases, with 18 bases between them. This CDR3 is built from 15 residues. Per the germline V gene, CDR1 is SGDLS and CDR2 is YYNGEE. The CDR3 region has the DNA TGTGCCAGCAGCGTTTCATCCAAGCGGACGGTCGAGCAGTACTTC. It specifies CASSVSSKRTVEQYF.

The CDR3 bases are TGCGCCAGCAGCCAAACGGGGGTAAGAGGCTACACCTTC. It codes for CASSQTGVRGYTF. The chain links TRBV4-3 to TRBJ1-2, with D possibly being TRBD1 (5 bases). The germline V gene has CDR1 LGHNA and CDR2 YSLEER. V shed 2 bases and J shed 8 bases, with 12 bases lying between them. The CDR3 runs to 13 residues.

The table lists this clone with a count of one. The V and J genes are TRBV29-1 and TRBJ1-3; D is perhaps TRBD1 (5 bases). The V and J ends lost 7 bases and 4 bases respectively, with 17 bases between them. Germline V gives CDR1 SQVTM, CDR2 ANQGSEA. CDR3 length: 14 amino acids. This chain's CDR3 is CSGLMGGMGNTIYF. Written as DNA, the CDR3 is TGCAGCGGCCTAATGGGGGGGATGGGAAACACCATATATTTT.

V gene TRBV7-9 combines with J gene TRBJ2-7, with a tentative D call TRBD1 (5 bases). The V end lost 8 bases, the J end lost 4 bases, and 18 bases lay between the germline ends. The CDR3 extends over 14 amino acids. The V gene's germline CDR1 is SEHNR and CDR2 FQNEAQ (reference sequence). CDR3 sequence (DNA): TGTGCCAGCCTTGACTTAGCCAGGGATTACGAGCAGTACTTC. Translating gives CASLDLARDYEQYF.

The CDR3 spells CASSTRRTSGSPNEQFF. CDR3 in DNA: TGTGCCAGCAGCACCCGCCGGACTAGCGGGAGCCCTAATGAGCAGTTCTTC. The J gene is TRBJ2-1, the V gene TRBV9; 13 positions match TRBD2. Unmatched junction bases numbered 11, after V lost 4 bases and J lost 7 bases. CDR1 and CDR2 (germline): SGDLS, YYNGEE. The CDR3 has 17 residues.

The chain combines TRBV27 with TRBJ1-2; 7 nucleotides line up with TRBD1. This CDR3 region has 21 residues. The ends lost 4 bases at V and 6 bases at J; junction bases unmatched: 29. The germline V gene encodes CDR1 MNHEY and CDR2 SMNVEV (reference sequence). The CDR3 loop reads CASSSVGLGLKKDRVEDGYTF. The CDR3 DNA sequence: TGTGCCAGCAGTTCGGTGGGACTGGGCCTCAAAAAAGACAGGGTGGAGGATGGCTACACCTTC.

This clone was seen a few times. The rearrangement links TRBV2 to TRBJ2-7, with 10 bases lining up with TRBD1. V was pared by 9 bases and J by 3 bases, with 8 bases of the junction left unmatched. Germline CDR1 is SNHLY and CDR2 is FYNNEI. The CDR3 totals 14 residues. DNA of the CDR3: TGTGCCAGACAAACGGGACAGGGGTTCTACGAGCAGTACTTC. Translating it yields CARQTGQGFYEQYF.

The chain employs TRBV28 and TRBJ2-7; a weak D match, TRBD1 (6 bases). The V gene lost 2 bases and the J gene lost 6 bases, with 14 bases spanning the gap. Germline CDR1 is MDHEN and CDR2 is SYDVKM. The CDR3 consists of 14 residues. CDR3 in amino acids: CASSLPQGSFEQYF. CDR3 in DNA: TGTGCCAGCAGTTTACCCCAGGGGAGTTTCGAGCAGTACTTC.

This clone was picked up one time. This sequence joins TRBV5-4 and TRBJ2-5, with 8 nucleotides matching TRBD2. CDR1 and CDR2 (germline): SGHNT, YYREEE (reference sequence). The length of the CDR3 is 16 residues. V trimming: 0 bases; J trimming: 5 bases; junction bases outside the gene matches: 9. DNA of the CDR3: TGTGCCAGCAGCTTGGAGATCGGGAGGGCCGGGGAGACCCAGTACTTC. This encodes CASSLEIGRAGETQYF.

This clone was seen just once. The chain combines TRBV28 with TRBJ2-7; 7 nucleotides match TRBD2. The CDR3 has 12 residues. J was trimmed by 7 bases and V by 8 bases; bases with no gene match: 8. Per the germline V gene, CDR1 is MDHEN and CDR2 is SYDVKM. The CDR3 region is CASCPSGREQYF. CDR3 nucleotides: TGTGCCAGCTGCCCTAGCGGCCGGGAGCAGTACTTC.

The chain employs TRBV6-4 and TRBJ2-2; the match to TRBD2 covers 8 bases. Trimming at V came to 0 bases and at J to 4 bases, leaving 10 bases not matched to a gene. The CDR3 is made up of 18 amino acids. CDR1 is MRHNA and CDR2 is SNTAGT in the germline V gene. DNA for the CDR3: TGTGCCAGCAGTGACTCGAGAGTCTTCGGGAGGGGCACCGGGGAGCTGTTTTTT. As protein: CASSDSRVFGRGTGELFF.

The chain employs TRBV5-1 and TRBJ2-7, with 7 bases fitting TRBD1. The CDR3 runs 15 residues. Germline CDR1 and CDR2: SGHRS and YFSETQ. The trim removed 0 bases at V and 2 bases at J, leaving 5 bases unmatched. CDR3 residues: CASSLAVGTAYEQYF. The CDR3 region has the DNA TGCGCCAGCAGCTTGGCCGTAGGGACAGCCTACGAGCAGTACTTC.

This clone was recorded only once. The chain joins TRBV2 to TRBJ1-2, with D hard to call. The V gene's germline CDR1 is SNHLY and CDR2 FYNNEI. The CDR3 is made up of 14 amino acids. V was cut by 3 bases and J by 4 bases, with 12 bases left in between. Here the CDR3 DNA reads TGTGCCAGCAGTGATTTTATTCCGGTCTATGGCTACACCTTC. Encoded protein: CASSDFIPVYGYTF.

This clone is a singleton in its sample. The CDR3 sequence is CASSLGQANYGYTF. As DNA, the CDR3 is TGTGCCAGCAGTTTAGGACAGGCTAACTATGGCTACACCTTC. The rearrangement links TRBV28 to TRBJ1-2, with TRBD1 matching 7 bases. With 2 bases clipped from V and 0 bases from J, the junction kept 0 bases outside the gene matches. Germline V gene data show CDR1 as MDHEN and CDR2 as SYDVKM. The CDR3 is made up of 14 amino acids.

The genes are TRBV9 and TRBJ1-2; D not certain. CDR1 SGDLS and CDR2 YYNGEE come from the germline V gene. The CDR3 spans 14 residues. Trimming took off 0 bases at V and 6 bases at J, with 12 bases between the two ends. Here the CDR3 reads CASSVVPGVDGYTF. DNA of the CDR3: TGTGCCAGCAGCGTAGTTCCGGGTGTGGATGGCTACACCTTC.

The chain has TRBV19 and TRBJ2-1, with 7 bases matching TRBD1. Losses at the gene ends were 3 bases for V and 6 bases for J; bases not matched to a gene: 8. The CDR3 is 15 amino acids. From germline, CDR1 is LNHDA and CDR2 SQIVND (reference sequence). Here the CDR3 DNA reads TGTGCCAGTAGTATCCTCGACAGGGCGGTCAATGAGCAGTTCTTC. Encoded protein: CASSILDRAVNEQFF.

The V call is TRBV25-1, the J call TRBJ1-2; 9 bases align to TRBD1. Germline trimming cut 4 bases from V and 7 bases from J; bases unmatched to any gene: 10. Germline V CDR1 and CDR2: MGHDK, SYGVNS. CDR3 length: 15 amino acids. The DNA of the CDR3 is TGTGCCAGCAGTGGCCCGGGACAGGGAAAGTCTGGCTACACCTTC. Translation gives CASSGPGQGKSGYTF.

The chain links TRBV28 to TRBJ2-1; TRBD2 matches at 12 bases. After removal of 6 bases from V and 9 bases from J, the junction contained 6 bases not matched to a gene. Germline CDR1 MDHEN, CDR2 SYDVKM. The CDR3 totals 14 residues. CDR3 loop: CASRPSGRGPEQFF. DNA of the CDR3: TGTGCCAGCAGGCCTAGCGGGAGGGGCCCTGAGCAGTTCTTC. Full variable domain (remainder filled in from reference TRBV28 and TRBJ2-1): DVKVTQSSRYLVKRTGEKVFLECVQDMDHENMFWYRQDPGLGLRLIYFSYDVKMKEKGDIPEGYSVSREKKERFSLILESASTNQTSMYLCASRPSGRGPEQFFGPGTRLTVL.

The rearrangement uses TRBV6-1 and TRBJ1-4; TRBD1 is a possible D gene (6 bases). V gave up 2 bases and J gave up 4 bases, with 17 bases separating them. This CDR3 contains 17 residues. Germline V gives CDR1 MNHNS, CDR2 SASEGT. For the CDR3, the DNA is TGTGCCAGCAGTGAACGCGCGGGGGGCGAGGGTAATGAAAAACTGTTTTTT. Its translation is CASSERAGGEGNEKLFF.

The chain joins TRBV5-4 to TRBJ2-3; TRBD2 aligns across 15 bases. Unmatched junction bases numbered 8, after V lost 4 bases and J lost 2 bases. The germline V gene has CDR1 SGHNT and CDR2 YYREEE (reference sequence). The CDR3 extends over 18 amino acids. The chain's CDR3 is CASSPGLAGGYHTDTQYF. As DNA, the CDR3 is TGTGCCAGCAGCCCGGGACTAGCGGGAGGATATCACACAGATACGCAGTATTTT.

The rearrangement links TRBV16 to TRBJ1-1; the D is unclear. Between the trimmed V and J ends, which lost 0 bases and 4 bases, there was a span of 12 bases. Germline lookup yields CDR1 KGHSY and CDR2 FQNENV. This CDR3 is 15 amino acids long. CDR3 amino acids: CASSQSSGGVTEAFF. The CDR3 nucleotides are TGTGCCAGCAGCCAATCATCGGGAGGAGTCACTGAAGCTTTCTTT.

This clone was recorded once. The gene calls are TRBV7-2 and TRBJ2-3; 10 nucleotides line up with TRBD1. CDR1 is SGHTA, CDR2 FQGNSA, per germline. With V trimmed by 6 bases and J by 5 bases, 5 bases remained unmatched. The CDR3 has 14 residues. The CDR3, as DNA: TGTGCCAGCAGTTTGGGACAGGGGAAAGATACGCAGTATTTT. Translation gives CASSLGQGKDTQYF. Together with reference TRBV7-2 and TRBJ2-3, the CDR3 gives the full variable domain: GAGVSQSPSNKVTEKGKDVELRCDPISGHTALYWYRQSLGQGLEFLIYFQGNSAPDKSGLPSDRFSAERTGGSVSTLTIQRTQQEDSAVYLCASSLGQGKDTQYFGPGTRLTVL.

V usage is TRBV19 and J usage is TRBJ2-3, with 12 bases lining up with TRBD2. V lost 5 bases to trimming and J lost 3 bases; unmatched junction nucleotides: 3. Germline values: CDR1 LNHDA, CDR2 SQIVND (reference sequence). This CDR3 has 15 residues. The CDR3 DNA is TGTGCCAGTAGTCCGACTAGCGGGAGAACAGATACGCAGTATTTT. Translated, it gives CASSPTSGRTDTQYF.

J is TRBJ2-7 and V is TRBV2; 9 nucleotides match TRBD2. The germline CDR1 and CDR2 sequences are SNHLY and FYNNEI. This CDR3 has 15 residues. The J segment lost 2 bases and the V segment lost 1 base, leaving 3 bases of the junction unmatched. CDR3 coding DNA: TGTGCCAGCAGTGAAGTGCTAGCGGGAACCTACGAGCAGTACTTC. This gives the protein CASSEVLAGTYEQYF. Drawing the rest from reference TRBV2 and TRBJ2-7, the complete variable domain is EPEVTQTPSHQVTQMGQEVILRCVPISNHLYFYWYRQILGQKVEFLVSFYNNEISEKSEIFDDQFSVERPDGSNFTLKIRSTKLEDSAMYFCASSEVLAGTYEQYFGPGTRLTVT.

This clone was observed a single time. The chain couples TRBV19 to TRBJ1-2, with D maybe TRBD1 (6 bases). This CDR3 is 18 amino acids long. CDR1 and CDR2 (germline): LNHDA, SQIVND (reference sequence). Trimming shortened V by 4 bases and J by 1 base, and 22 bases separated the two germline ends. The CDR3 coding sequence is TGTGCCAGTAGTAAGGGGAAAGAACAGGGCCCACATAACTATGGCTACACCTTC. Its translation is CASSKGKEQGPHNYGYTF.

The genes are TRBV10-3 and TRBJ1-4; D is ambiguous. The CDR3 contains 16 residues. From germline, CDR1 is ENHRY and CDR2 SYGVKD. V dropped 2 bases and J dropped 2 bases, with 12 bases sitting between them. This CDR3 reads CAISEGSAGTNEKLFF. The CDR3 nucleotides read TGTGCCATCAGTGAGGGGTCCGCGGGGACTAATGAAAAACTGTTTTTT.

This clone appeared a single time. The chain recombines TRBV18 with TRBJ2-5; D possibly corresponds to TRBD2 (5 bases). Germline CDR1 reads KGHSH; CDR2 reads LQKENI. This CDR3 is built from 13 residues. Trimming took off 1 base at V and 4 bases at J, with 7 bases between the two ends. CDR3 protein: CASSPRAGETQYF. The CDR3 DNA reads TGTGCCAGCTCACCACGGGCGGGAGAGACCCAGTACTTC.

The count of this clone is one. The chain employs TRBV7-8 and TRBJ2-7; 8 bases are a match to TRBD2. The CDR3 runs to 15 residues. In germline, CDR1 is SGHVS, CDR2 FQNEAQ. The V and J ends lost 6 bases and 3 bases, in that order; junction bases with no gene match: 10. CDR3 loop: CASRPLGTRDYEQYF. In nucleotides, the CDR3 is TGTGCCAGCAGACCGCTGGGGACTAGAGACTACGAGCAGTACTTC.

The rearrangement uses TRBV28 and TRBJ1-1; D is uncertain. The CDR3 contains 14 residues. The V and J ends lost 10 bases and 2 bases respectively, with 17 bases between them. CDR1 is MDHEN and CDR2 is SYDVKM in the germline V gene. CDR3 in amino acids: CATSGLVKNTEAFF. CDR3 sequence (DNA): TGTGCCACCTCCGGACTGGTAAAAAACACTGAAGCTTTCTTT.